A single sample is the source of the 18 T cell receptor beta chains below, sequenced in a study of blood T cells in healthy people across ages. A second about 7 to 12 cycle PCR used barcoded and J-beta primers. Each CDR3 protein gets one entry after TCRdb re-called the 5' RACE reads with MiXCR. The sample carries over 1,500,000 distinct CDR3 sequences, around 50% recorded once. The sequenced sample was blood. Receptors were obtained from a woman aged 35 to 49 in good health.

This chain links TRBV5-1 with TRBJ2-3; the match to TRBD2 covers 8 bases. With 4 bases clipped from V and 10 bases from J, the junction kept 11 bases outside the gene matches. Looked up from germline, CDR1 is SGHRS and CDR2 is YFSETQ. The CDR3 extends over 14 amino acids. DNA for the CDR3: TGCGCCAGCAGCCAGCGGGGGCCTGAAGGGGCGCAGTATTTT. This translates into CASSQRGPEGAQYF.

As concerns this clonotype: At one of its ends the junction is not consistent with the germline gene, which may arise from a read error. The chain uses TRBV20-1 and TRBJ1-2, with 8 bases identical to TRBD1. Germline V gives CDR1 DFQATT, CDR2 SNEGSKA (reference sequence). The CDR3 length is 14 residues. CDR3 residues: CSAREPGGNPGCTF. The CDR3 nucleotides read TGCAGTGCTAGAGAGCCAGGGGGCAATCCTGGCTGCACCTTC.

Here the CDR3 DNA reads TGCGCCAGCAGCCAAGATTGGGGGTTACAGACCCAGTACTTC. Its translation is CASSQDWGLQTQYF. V and J are TRBV4-3 and TRBJ2-7; D could derive from TRBD1 or TRBD2 (5 bases each). The end of the DNA fits TRBJ2-5 better, so the J call may be wrong. The CDR3 covers 14 residues. Per the germline V gene, CDR1 is LGHNA and CDR2 is YSLEER.

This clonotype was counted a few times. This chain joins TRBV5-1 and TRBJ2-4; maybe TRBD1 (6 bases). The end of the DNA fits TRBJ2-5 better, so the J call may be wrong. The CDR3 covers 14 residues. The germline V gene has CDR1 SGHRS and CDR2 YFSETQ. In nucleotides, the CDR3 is TGCGCCAGCAGCTTCTCGACAGGACAAGAGACCCAGTACTTC. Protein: CASSFSTGQETQYF.

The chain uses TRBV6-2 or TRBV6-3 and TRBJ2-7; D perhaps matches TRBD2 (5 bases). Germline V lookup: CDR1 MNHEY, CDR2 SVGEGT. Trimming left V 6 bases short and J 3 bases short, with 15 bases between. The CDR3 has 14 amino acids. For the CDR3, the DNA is TGTGCCAGCAGACTAAGCGGAGCCGACTACGAGCAGTACTTC. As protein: CASRLSGADYEQYF.

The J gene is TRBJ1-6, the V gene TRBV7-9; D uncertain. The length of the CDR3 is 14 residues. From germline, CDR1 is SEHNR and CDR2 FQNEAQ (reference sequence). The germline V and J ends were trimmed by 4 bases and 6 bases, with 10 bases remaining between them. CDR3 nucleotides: TGTGCCAGCAGCTCAGAAATACCTAATTCACCCCTCCACTTT. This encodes CASSSEIPNSPLHF. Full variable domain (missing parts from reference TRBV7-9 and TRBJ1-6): DTGVSQNPRHKITKRGQNVTFRCDPISEHNRLYWYRQTLGQGPEFLTYFQNEAQLEKSRLLSDRFSAERPKGSFSTLEIQRTEQGDSAMYLCASSSEIPNSPLHFGNGTRLTVT.

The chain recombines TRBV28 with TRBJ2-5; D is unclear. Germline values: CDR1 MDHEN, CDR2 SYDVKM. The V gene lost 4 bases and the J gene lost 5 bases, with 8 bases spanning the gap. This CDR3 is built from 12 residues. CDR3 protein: CASSWTLETQYF. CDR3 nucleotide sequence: TGTGCCAGCAGTTGGACCCTTGAGACCCAGTACTTC.

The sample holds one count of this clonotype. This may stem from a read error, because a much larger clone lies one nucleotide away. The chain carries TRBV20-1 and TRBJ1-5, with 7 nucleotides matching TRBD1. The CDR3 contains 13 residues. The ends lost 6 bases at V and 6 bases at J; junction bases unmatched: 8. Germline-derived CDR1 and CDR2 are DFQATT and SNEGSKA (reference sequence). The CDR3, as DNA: TGCAGTGCCGGGGGCAGGGGGGGTCAGCCCCAGCATTTT. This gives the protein CSAGGRGGQPQHF.

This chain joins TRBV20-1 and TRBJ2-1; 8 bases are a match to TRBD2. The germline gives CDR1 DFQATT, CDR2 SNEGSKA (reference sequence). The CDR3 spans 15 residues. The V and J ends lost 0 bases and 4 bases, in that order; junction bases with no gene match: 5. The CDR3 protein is CSAREWGLGYNEQFF. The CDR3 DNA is TGCAGTGCTAGAGAATGGGGACTAGGGTACAATGAGCAGTTCTTC.

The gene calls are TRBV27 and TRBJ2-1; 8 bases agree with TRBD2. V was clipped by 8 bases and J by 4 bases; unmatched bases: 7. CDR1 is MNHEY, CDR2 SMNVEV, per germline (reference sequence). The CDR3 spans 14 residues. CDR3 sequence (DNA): TGTGCCAGCCACGACAGCGGGGGTTACAATGAGCAGTTCTTC. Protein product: CASHDSGGYNEQFF.

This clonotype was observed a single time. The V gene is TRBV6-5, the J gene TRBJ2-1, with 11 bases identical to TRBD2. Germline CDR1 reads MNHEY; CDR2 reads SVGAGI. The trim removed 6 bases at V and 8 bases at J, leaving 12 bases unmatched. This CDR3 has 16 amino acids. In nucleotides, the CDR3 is TGTGCCAGCAGCCCTTTAGCGGGGGGGCAGCTTGATGAGCAGTTCTTC. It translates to CASSPLAGGQLDEQFF.

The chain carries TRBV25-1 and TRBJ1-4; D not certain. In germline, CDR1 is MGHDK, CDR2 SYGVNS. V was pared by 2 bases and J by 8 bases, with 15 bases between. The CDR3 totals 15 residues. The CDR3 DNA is TGTGCCAGCAGTGAAGGTGGTATAGCTCGGGAAAAACTGTTTTTT. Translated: CASSEGGIAREKLFF.

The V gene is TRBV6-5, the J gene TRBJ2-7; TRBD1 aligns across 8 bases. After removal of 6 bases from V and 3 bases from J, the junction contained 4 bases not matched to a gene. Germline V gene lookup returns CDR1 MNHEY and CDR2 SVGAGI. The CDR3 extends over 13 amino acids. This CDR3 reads CASREGQGYEQYF. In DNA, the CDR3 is TGTGCCAGCAGGGAAGGACAGGGCTACGAGCAGTACTTC.

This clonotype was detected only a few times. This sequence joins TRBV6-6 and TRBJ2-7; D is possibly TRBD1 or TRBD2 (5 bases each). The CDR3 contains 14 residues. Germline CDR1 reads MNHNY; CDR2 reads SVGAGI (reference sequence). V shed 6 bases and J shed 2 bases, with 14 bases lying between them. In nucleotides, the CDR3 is TGTGCCAGCAGACCCGGGACCCAGACCTACGAGCAGTACTTC. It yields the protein CASRPGTQTYEQYF.

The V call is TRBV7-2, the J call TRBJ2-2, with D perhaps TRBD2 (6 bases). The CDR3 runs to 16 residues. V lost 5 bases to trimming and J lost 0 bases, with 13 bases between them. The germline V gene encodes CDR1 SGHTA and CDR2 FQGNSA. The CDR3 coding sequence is TGTGCCAGCAGCCCAGCCTTAGCGGCGAACACCGGGGAGCTGTTTTTT. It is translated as CASSPALAANTGELFF.

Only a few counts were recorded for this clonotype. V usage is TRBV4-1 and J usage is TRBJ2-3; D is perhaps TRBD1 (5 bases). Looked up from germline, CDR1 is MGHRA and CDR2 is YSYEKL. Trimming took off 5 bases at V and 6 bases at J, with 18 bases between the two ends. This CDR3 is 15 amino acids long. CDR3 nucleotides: TGCGCCAGCAGCGGAGACAGCCTGCACATTGATACGCAGTATTTT. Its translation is CASSGDSLHIDTQYF.

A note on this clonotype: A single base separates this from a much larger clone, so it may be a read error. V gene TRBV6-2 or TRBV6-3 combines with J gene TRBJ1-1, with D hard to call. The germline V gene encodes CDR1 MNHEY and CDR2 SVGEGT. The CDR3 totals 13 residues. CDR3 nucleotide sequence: TGTGCCAGCAGTTACTCTGGAGGCACTGAAACTTTCTTT. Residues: CASSYSGGTETFF.

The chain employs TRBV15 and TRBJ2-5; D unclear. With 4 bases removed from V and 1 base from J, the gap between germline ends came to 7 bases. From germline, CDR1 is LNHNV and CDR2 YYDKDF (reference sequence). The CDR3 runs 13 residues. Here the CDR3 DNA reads TGTGCCACCAGCATTGGAATCCAAGAGACCCAGTACTTC. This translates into CATSIGIQETQYF. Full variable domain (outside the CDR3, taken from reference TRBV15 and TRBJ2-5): DAMVIQNPRYQVTQFGKPVTLSCSQTLNHNVMYWYQQKSSQAPKLLFHYYDKDFNNEADTPDNFQSRRPNTSFCFLDIRSPGLGDTAMYLCATSIGIQETQYFGPGTRLLVL.